A few counts support the clone carrying this TCR beta chain. The CDR3 is made up of 13 amino acids. From germline, CDR1 is MNHNS and CDR2 SASEGT. Deletions cut 6 bases from V and 6 bases from J, with 15 bases between. A TCRbeta library incorporating unique molecular identifiers was prepared. TCRdb used MiXCR to reprocess the PCR reads, holding one entry per CDR3 protein. Of approximately 590,000 distinct CDR3 sequences in the sample, more than 9% are singletons; the top ten hold less than 5%. This specimen belongs to a study of T-cell reconstitution after alpha-beta-depleted transplantation in children.

The receptor was isolated from a human donor who donated a stem cell graft to a child with acute myeloid leukemia. This chain joins TRBV6-1 and TRBJ2-7; D possibly uses TRBD1 or TRBD2 (5 bases each). This specimen was PBMCs from the stem cell graft donor, taken from the stem cell graft. The CDR3 reads CASRMRGRGEQYF. The CDR3 nucleotides are TGTGCCAGCAGGATGAGGGGTCGGGGCGAGCAGTACTTC.